These T cell receptor beta chains were read from a single sample in a study of blood T cell repertoires in COVID-19. Method: immunoSEQ multiplex PCR; TCRdb's copy keeps in-frame clones and lacks some. The table records approximately 49,000 clones, approximately 84% of them present only once. Sequenced sample: peripheral blood. The receptors shown here come from a man aged 45-65 years with acute or convalescent COVID-19. Both conserved end residues are part of each CDR3. A D gene is named only where the DNA matches it firmly. The size of a clone is reported for some rows only, either as once, few or many, or as a class for expanded clones.

TRBJ2-1,-,TRBD2,TRBV29-1,CSVLLGRRSYNEQFF,TGCAGCGTTCTCCTCGGGAGGCGCTCCTACAATGAGCAGTTCTTC
TRBJ2-2,-,-,TRBV5-1,CASSLPGDTGELFF,TGCGCCAGCAGCTTGCCCGGGGACACCGGGGAGCTGTTTTTT
TRBJ1-3,-,-,TRBV2,CASMVESSGNTIYF,TGTGCCAGCATGGTCGAGAGCTCTGGAAACACCATATATTTT
TRBJ1-1,-,TRBD1,TRBV7-9,CASSGQGNTEAFF,TGTGCCAGCAGCGGACAGGGCAACACTGAAGCTTTCTTT
TRBJ2-2,-,TRBD1,TRBV5-1,CASSPGQGATGELFF,TGCGCCAGCAGCCCGGGACAGGGTGCAACCGGGGAGCTGTTTTTT
TRBJ2-7,-,TRBD2,TRBV11-3,CASSSTTSGAYEQYF,TGTGCCAGCAGCTCGACGACTAGCGGTGCCTACGAGCAGTACTTC
TRBJ2-1,-,TRBD2,TRBV5-1,CASSLVGTSGHNEQFF,TGCGCCAGCAGCTTGGTGGGGACTAGCGGTCACAATGAGCAGTTCTTC
TRBJ2-3,-,-,TRBV7-3,CASSFTGGQADTQYF,TGTGCCAGCAGCTTTACGGGGGGCCAGGCAGATACGCAGTATTTT
TRBJ1-2,-,-,TRBV18,CASSPSAGDGYGYTF,TGTGCCAGCTCACCGTCGGCAGGGGACGGCTATGGCTACACCTTC
TRBJ1-1,once,-,TRBV5-1,CASSFQEMNTEAFF,TGCGCCAGCAGCTTTCAGGAAATGAACACTGAAGCTTTCTTT
TRBJ2-3,-,TRBD2,TRBV10-1,CASSSGRPGGTDTQYF,TGCGCCAGCTCAAGCGGGAGGCCGGGGGGCACAGATACGCAGTATTTT
TRBJ2-1,-,TRBD2,TRBV9,CASSASGGLYNEQFF,TGTGCCAGCAGCGCTAGCGGGGGACTATACAATGAGCAGTTCTTC
TRBJ2-7,-,TRBD1,TRBV15,CATSRGGTGQTYEQYF,TGTGCCACCAGCAGAGGGGGGACAGGGCAAACCTACGAGCAGTACTTC
TRBJ1-1,-,-,TRBV30,CAWSFTGNTEAFF,TGTGCCTGGAGTTTTACAGGTAACACTGAAGCTTTCTTT
TRBJ2-5,-,-,TRBV13,CASSLGSGRKTQYF,TGTGCCAGCAGCTTAGGGAGTGGGAGGAAGACCCAGTACTTC
TRBJ1-2,-,TRBD1,TRBV28,CASSLGTVTNYGYTF,TGTGCCAGCAGTTTGGGGACAGTTACCAACTATGGCTACACCTTC
TRBJ2-1,-,TRBD2,TRBV28,CASSSGLADNNEQFF,TGTGCCAGCAGTTCCGGACTAGCGGATAACAATGAGCAGTTCTTC
TRBJ2-2,-,TRBD2,TRBV2,CASISLAGAGTGELFF,TGTGCCAGCATCTCCTTAGCGGGAGCGGGCACCGGGGAGCTGTTTTTT
TRBJ2-7,-,-,TRBV7-2,CASSPDWGDEQYF,TGTGCCAGCAGCCCGGATTGGGGGGACGAGCAGTACTTC
TRBJ1-1,-,-,TRBV27,CASSPMLGQGTNTEAFF,TGTGCCAGCAGTCCGATGCTGGGGCAGGGGACGAACACTGAAGCTTTCTTT
TRBJ2-3,once,TRBD2,TRBV5-4,CASSLWASGGAADTQYF,TGTGCCAGCAGCTTGTGGGCTAGCGGGGGGGCGGCAGATACGCAGTATTTT
TRBJ2-7,-,TRBD1,TRBV5-1,CASRDGQGGYEQYF,TGCGCCAGCAGGGATGGACAGGGCGGGTACGAGCAGTACTTC
TRBJ2-5,-,TRBD2,TRBV6-5,CATRPGGQETQYF,TGTGCCACCAGACCCGGGGGGCAAGAGACCCAGTACTTC
TRBJ2-7,-,-,TRBV29-1,CSARTGDTYEQYF,TGCAGCGCTCGGACGGGGGATACCTACGAGCAGTACTTC
TRBJ2-1,-,-,TRBV3-1/TRBV3-2,CASSQESAGSYNEQFF,TGTGCCAGCAGCCAAGAGTCCGCCGGTTCCTACAATGAGCAGTTCTTC
TRBJ2-5,-,-,TRBV29-1,CSSQDQETQYF,TGCAGCTCGCAGGACCAAGAGACCCAGTACTTC
TRBJ2-6,-,-,TRBV29-1,CSVEVTAANVLTF,TGCAGCGTTGAGGTGACAGCAGCCAACGTCCTGACTTTC
TRBJ2-1,-,TRBD2,TRBV4-2,CASSQGTSGSNEQFF,TGTGCCAGCAGCCAAGGGACTAGCGGGAGCAATGAGCAGTTCTTC
TRBJ1-5,-,-,TRBV28,CASSSIQGNQPQHF,TGTGCCAGCAGTTCTATCCAGGGCAATCAGCCCCAGCATTTT
TRBJ2-1,-,-,TRBV14,CASSQGSSNEQFF,TGTGCCAGCAGCCAAGGGTCCAGCAATGAGCAGTTCTTC
TRBJ1-1,few,-,TRBV11-2,CASSLQEGNTEAFF,TGTGCCAGCAGCTTACAGGAGGGGAACACTGAAGCTTTCTTT
TRBJ2-6,medium-sized,TRBD1,TRBV29-1,CSVARGGPSGANVLTF,TGCAGCGTTGCGAGAGGGGGCCCCTCTGGGGCCAACGTCCTGACTTTC
TRBJ2-3,-,TRBD2,TRBV4-1,CASRPLELAPNTDTQYF,TGCGCCAGCAGACCTCTCGAACTAGCGCCAAACACAGATACGCAGTATTTT
TRBJ2-6,-,-,TRBV5-1,CASSLAQASGANVLTF,TGCGCCAGCAGCTTGGCCCAAGCCTCTGGGGCCAACGTCCTGACTTTC
TRBJ1-2,once,TRBD1,TRBV3-1/TRBV3-2,CASRDKPLGGVGYTF,TGTGCCAGCAGAGATAAACCTTTAGGGGGCGTTGGCTACACCTTC
TRBJ1-1,few,TRBD1,TRBV6-5,CASSYQTGLGAFF,TGTGCCAGCAGCTACCAGACAGGGCTTGGGGCTTTCTTT
TRBJ1-1,-,-,TRBV12-3/TRBV12-4,CASSLVSGPEAFF,TGTGCCAGCAGTTTAGTTTCAGGGCCTGAAGCTTTCTTT
TRBJ2-1,once,TRBD2,TRBV28,CASSFPRGTSGRDEQFF,TGTGCCAGCAGTTTCCCCCGCGGGACTAGCGGGAGGGATGAGCAGTTCTTC
TRBJ1-1,few,TRBD1,TRBV3-1/TRBV3-2,CASSPRTGLVNTEAFF,TGTGCCAGCAGCCCCCGGACAGGGCTGGTGAACACTGAAGCTTTCTTT
TRBJ2-2,-,-,TRBV7-9,CASSPPGLGNTGELFF,TGTGCCAGCAGCCCGCCGGGACTGGGGAACACCGGGGAGCTGTTTTTT
TRBJ1-1,-,-,TRBV6-5,CASSYSKITLNTEAFF,TGTGCCAGCAGTTACTCGAAGATTACATTGAACACTGAAGCTTTCTTT
TRBJ1-1,few,TRBD1,TRBV28,CASAGTGGHTEAFF,TGTGCCAGCGCCGGGACAGGGGGTCACACTGAAGCTTTCTTT
TRBJ2-6,-,TRBD1,TRBV7-8,CASSSISGTETYSGANVLTF,TGTGCCAGCAGCTCGATTAGTGGGACAGAGACTTACTCTGGGGCCAACGTCCTGACTTTC
TRBJ1-3,-,-,TRBV10-3,CAITRGSDGNTIYF,TGTGCCATCACCCGTGGGAGTGATGGAAACACCATATATTTT
TRBJ1-1,-,-,TRBV19,CASGPGGGNTEAFF,TGTGCCAGTGGACCTGGGGGGGGGAACACTGAAGCTTTCTTT
TRBJ2-2,-,TRBD2,TRBV7-9,CATRVLAPLAGKVTGELFF,TGTGCCACCAGAGTGCTTGCGCCCTTAGCGGGAAAGGTGACCGGGGAGCTGTTTTTT
TRBJ1-2,few,-,TRBV24-1,CATSDRGSTNYGYTF,TGTGCCACCAGTGACCGGGGTTCAACTAACTATGGCTACACCTTC
TRBJ1-5,-,TRBD1,TRBV6-5,CASSWDSSQPQHF,TGTGCCAGCAGTTGGGACAGCAGTCAGCCCCAGCATTTT
TRBJ2-7,-,TRBD2,TRBV6-2/TRBV6-3,CASSPGGLASSYEQYF,TGTGCCAGCAGCCCCGGGGGACTAGCGTCCTCCTACGAGCAGTACTTC
TRBJ1-3,once,-,TRBV6-5,CASTWGAGNTIYF,TGTGCCAGCACGTGGGGGGCTGGAAACACCATATATTTT
TRBJ1-1,-,-,TRBV29-1,CSVTGQYFTEAFF,TGCAGCGTGACTGGACAGTACTTCACTGAAGCTTTCTTT
TRBJ1-2,once,-,TRBV27,CASTFTSRPNYGYTF,TGTGCCAGCACTTTTACCTCTAGGCCTAACTATGGCTACACCTTC
TRBJ2-2,-,TRBD2,TRBV10-2,CASATSGSTGELFF,TGCGCCAGCGCCACTAGCGGGAGCACCGGGGAGCTGTTTTTT
TRBJ1-2,few,-,TRBV30,CAWSDRAVGYTF,TGTGCCTGGAGTGACAGGGCAGTCGGCTACACCTTC